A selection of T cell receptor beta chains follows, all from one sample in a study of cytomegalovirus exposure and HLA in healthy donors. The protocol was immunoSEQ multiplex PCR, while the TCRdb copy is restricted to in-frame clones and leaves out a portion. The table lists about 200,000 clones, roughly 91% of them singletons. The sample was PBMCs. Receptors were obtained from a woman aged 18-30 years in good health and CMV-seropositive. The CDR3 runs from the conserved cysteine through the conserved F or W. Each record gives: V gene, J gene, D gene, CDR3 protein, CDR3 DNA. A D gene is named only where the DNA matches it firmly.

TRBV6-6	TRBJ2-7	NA	CASSYHPDTYEQYF	TGTGCCAGCAGTTACCACCCAGATACCTACGAGCAGTACTTC
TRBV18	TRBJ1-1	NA	CASSPRRELDTEAFF	TGTGCCAGCTCACCACGAAGGGAGTTGGACACTGAAGCTTTCTTT
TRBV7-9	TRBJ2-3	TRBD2	CASSLGTSGSTDTQYF	TGTGCCAGCAGCCTAGGGACTAGCGGGAGCACAGATACGCAGTATTTT
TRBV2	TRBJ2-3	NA	CASKWSDTQYF	TGTGCCAGCAAGTGGAGCGATACGCAGTATTTT
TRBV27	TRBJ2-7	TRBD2	CASRDSGSYEQYF	TGTGCCAGCAGGGATAGCGGGAGCTACGAGCAGTACTTC
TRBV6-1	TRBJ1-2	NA	CASSETEYYGYTF	TGTGCCAGCAGTGAAACAGAGTACTATGGCTACACCTTC
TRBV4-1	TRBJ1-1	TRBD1	CASSQFRGTDKSEAFF	TGCGCCAGCAGCCAATTCCGTGGGACAGATAAATCTGAAGCTTTCTTT
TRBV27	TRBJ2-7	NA	CASSFSGNEQYF	TGTGCCAGCAGTTTTTCAGGGAACGAGCAGTACTTC
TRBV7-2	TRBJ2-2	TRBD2	CASSLASGRVSGELFF	TGTGCCAGCAGCTTAGCAAGCGGGAGGGTATCCGGGGAGCTGTTTTTT
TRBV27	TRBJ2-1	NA	CASVGGNEQFF	TGTGCCAGCGTAGGGGGCAATGAGCAGTTCTTC
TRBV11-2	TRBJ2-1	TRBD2	CASSLELAGVRNEQFF	TGTGCCAGCAGCTTAGAGTTAGCGGGAGTTAGAAATGAGCAGTTCTTC
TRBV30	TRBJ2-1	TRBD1	CAWGPGRTGLSYNEQFF	TGTGCCTGGGGACCTGGGCGGACAGGATTATCCTACAATGAGCAGTTCTTC
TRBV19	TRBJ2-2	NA	CATQQSLRSGELFF	TGTGCCACCCAACAGTCCCTTCGTTCCGGGGAGCTGTTTTTT
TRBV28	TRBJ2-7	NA	CASSVPDRYYEQYF	TGTGCCAGCAGTGTCCCTGACAGGTACTACGAGCAGTACTTC
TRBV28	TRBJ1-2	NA	CASTSPRREDGYTF	TGTGCCAGCACCTCCCCGCGGAGGGAGGATGGCTACACCTTC
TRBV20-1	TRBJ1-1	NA	CSATGEEAFF	TGCAGTGCTACTGGAGAAGAAGCTTTCTTT
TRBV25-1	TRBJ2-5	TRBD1	CASSGRSTGGLETQYF	TGTGCCAGCAGTGGGCGGTCGACAGGGGGCCTAGAGACCCAGTACTTC
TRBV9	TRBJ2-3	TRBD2	CASSVEGGGLGETDTQYF	TGTGCCAGCAGCGTAGAAGGGGGGGGACTAGGGGAGACAGATACGCAGTATTTT
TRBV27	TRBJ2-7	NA	CASSFAGREQYF	TGTGCCAGCAGTTTCGCAGGGCGCGAGCAGTACTTC
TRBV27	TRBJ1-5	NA	CASSLRVSNQPQHF	TGTGCCAGCAGTTTGAGGGTAAGCAATCAGCCCCAGCATTTT
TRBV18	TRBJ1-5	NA	CASSPPGSDQPQHF	TGTGCCAGCTCACCACCGGGGAGCGATCAGCCCCAGCATTTT
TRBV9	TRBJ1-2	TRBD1	CASSVGDRSNYGYTF	TGTGCCAGCAGCGTAGGGGACAGGTCCAACTATGGCTACACCTTC
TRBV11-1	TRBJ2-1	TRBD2	CASSRLAGRDGEQFF	TGTGCCAGCAGCAGACTAGCAGGACGGGATGGTGAGCAGTTCTTC
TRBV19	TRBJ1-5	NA	CASSLPRNQYSNQPQHF	TGTGCCAGTAGTCTCCCTAGGAACCAATATAGCAATCAGCCCCAGCATTTT
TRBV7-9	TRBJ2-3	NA	CASRKPGATDTQYF	TGTGCCAGCAGGAAGCCAGGGGCCACAGATACGCAGTATTTT
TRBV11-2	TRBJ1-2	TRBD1	CASSPSPGQGNYGYTF	TGTGCCAGCAGCCCCAGCCCGGGACAGGGTAACTATGGCTACACCTTC
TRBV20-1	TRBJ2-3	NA	CSAARRDTQYF	TGCAGTGCTGCCAGGAGGGATACGCAGTATTTT
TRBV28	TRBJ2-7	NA	CASSPPRVSSYEQYF	TGTGCCAGCAGTCCGCCCAGGGTGTCTTCCTACGAGCAGTACTTC
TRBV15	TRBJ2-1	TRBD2	CATSARTSGAYNEQFF	TGTGCCACCAGTGCCCGGACTAGCGGAGCCTACAATGAGCAGTTCTTC
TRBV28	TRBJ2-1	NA	CASSFWQYNEQFF	TGTGCCAGCAGTTTTTGGCAATACAATGAGCAGTTCTTC
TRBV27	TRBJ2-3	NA	CASSLQGQDTQYF	TGTGCCAGCAGTTTACAGGGGCAAGATACGCAGTATTTT
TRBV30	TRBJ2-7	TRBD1	CAWSVGTGRFEQYF	TGTGCCTGGAGTGTGGGGACAGGGCGTTTCGAGCAGTACTTC
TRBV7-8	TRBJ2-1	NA	CASSPPVWRNDYTNEQFF	TGTGCCAGCAGCCCCCCGGTCTGGCGGAACGATTATACCAATGAGCAGTTCTTC
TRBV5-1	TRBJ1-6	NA	CASSTGNGYNSPLHF	TGCGCCAGCAGCACCGGTAACGGGTATAATTCACCCCTCCACTTT
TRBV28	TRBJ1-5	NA	CASSHGRGKGQPQHF	TGTGCCAGCAGTCACGGGCGGGGGAAGGGGCAGCCCCAGCATTTT
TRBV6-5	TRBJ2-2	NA	CASSHKNTGELFF	TGTGCCAGCAGTCACAAGAACACCGGGGAGCTGTTTTTT
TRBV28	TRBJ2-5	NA	CASSLIGSQYF	TGTGCCAGCAGTTTAATCGGTTCCCAGTACTTC
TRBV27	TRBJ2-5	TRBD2	CASSPWTRPQETQYF	TGTGCCAGCAGTCCCTGGACTAGGCCACAAGAGACCCAGTACTTC
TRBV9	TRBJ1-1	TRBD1	CASEPGTGGQAFF	TGTGCCAGCGAGCCCGGGACAGGGGGCCAAGCTTTCTTT
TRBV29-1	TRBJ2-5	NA	CSVEEAGIQETQYF	TGCAGCGTTGAAGAGGCAGGGATCCAAGAGACCCAGTACTTC